The next 20 T cell receptor beta chains were all read from a single sample in a study of shared clonotypes between healthy human individuals. Profiled with immunoSEQ multiplex PCR; TCRdb holds only in-frame clones, not every one. The sample includes fewer than 1.8 million clones, 98% of them seen just once. Specimen: naive CD4+ T cells sorted from blood. Subset: CD45RA+ positively selected. The source of these receptors is a man aged 30-40 years in good health.

V and J are TRBV5-1 and TRBJ2-7, with D unresolved. CDR1 and CDR2 (germline): SGHRS, YFSETQ. V lost 0 bases and J lost 3, with 10 bases in between. The CDR3 is made up of 14 amino acids. The DNA of the CDR3 is TGCGCCAGCAGCTTGGAAAGGGCCAGCTACGAGCAGTACTTC. Its translation is CASSLERASYEQYF.

The chain links TRBV6-1 to TRBJ2-5; a weak D match, TRBD2 (6 bases). Trimming left V 2 bases short and J 6 bases short, with 13 bases between. This CDR3 is 14 amino acids long. From germline, CDR1 is MNHNS and CDR2 SASEGT. CDR3 sequence reads: CASSENRGRKTQYF. The CDR3 region has the DNA TGTGCCAGCAGTGAAAACCGGGGGAGGAAGACCCAGTACTTC.

V is TRBV5-4 and J is TRBJ2-1, with 7 nucleotides matching TRBD2. The CDR3 is 18 amino acids. CDR1 and CDR2 from the germline V gene are SGHNT and YYREEE (reference sequence). With V trimmed by 4 bases and J by 8 bases, 21 bases remained unmatched. The DNA for the CDR3 is TGTGCCAGCAGCCCGGGGGAGGGCCGGGGACTGGGGTTGGATGAGCAGTTCTTC. Translation: CASSPGEGRGLGLDEQFF.

The CDR3 spells CASSLVWDRAYEQFF. The CDR3 nucleotides read TGTGCCAGCAGCTTAGTCTGGGACAGGGCATATGAGCAGTTCTTC. The gene calls are TRBV7-2 and TRBJ2-1; 9 bases agree with TRBD1. The CDR3 consists of 15 residues. From germline, CDR1 is SGHTA and CDR2 FQGNSA. Trimming at V came to 1 base and at J to 8 bases, leaving 6 bases not matched to a gene.

The chain links TRBV11-2 to TRBJ1-5, with 10 bases fitting TRBD1. J was trimmed by 4 bases and V by 1 base; bases with no gene match: 7. From germline, CDR1 is SGHAT and CDR2 FQNNGV. The CDR3 runs to 17 residues. The CDR3 spells CASSLGPGQGINQPQHF. The CDR3 coding sequence is TGTGCCAGCAGCTTAGGGCCGGGACAGGGGATTAATCAGCCCCAGCATTTT. Full variable domain (missing parts from reference TRBV11-2 and TRBJ1-5): EAGVAQSPRYKIIEKRQSVAFWCNPISGHATLYWYQQILGQGPKLLIQFQNNGVVDDSQLPKDRFSAERLKGVDSTLKIQPAKLEDSAVYLCASSLGPGQGINQPQHFGDGTRLSIL.

The chain is built from TRBV4-1 and TRBJ2-3; no definite D call. Per the germline V gene, CDR1 is MGHRA and CDR2 is YSYEKL. CDR3 size: 13 residues. Trimming shortened V by 3 bases and J by 3 bases, and 7 bases separated the two germline ends. The CDR3 nucleotides read TGCGCCAGCAGCCACCCGATGACAGATACGCAGTATTTT. Its translation is CASSHPMTDTQYF.

The genes are TRBV27 and TRBJ2-3; unclear D gene. Trimming removed 4 bases at V and 4 bases at J, with 15 bases between. This CDR3 has 15 amino acids. CDR1 is MNHEY and CDR2 is SMNVEV in the germline V gene (reference sequence). CDR3 amino acids: CASSSWGTMADTQYF. The CDR3 DNA reads TGTGCCAGCAGTTCCTGGGGTACTATGGCAGATACGCAGTATTTT.

The V gene is TRBV28, the J gene TRBJ1-3; D perhaps matches TRBD1 (5 bases). CDR1 and CDR2 from the germline V gene are MDHEN and SYDVKM. The CDR3 spans 15 residues. Trimming cost V 6 bases and J 0 bases, with 12 bases left between them. The CDR3 sequence is CASSLRGTSGNTIYF. The CDR3 DNA reads as TGTGCCAGCAGCCTACGGGGCACCTCTGGAAACACCATATATTTT. The variable domain in full, completed from reference TRBV28 and TRBJ1-3, reads DVKVTQSSRYLVKRTGEKVFLECVQDMDHENMFWYRQDPGLGLRLIYFSYDVKMKEKGDIPEGYSVSREKKERFSLILESASTNQTSMYLCASSLRGTSGNTIYFGEGSWLTVV.

V and J are TRBV7-6 and TRBJ2-5; 11 nucleotides align to TRBD2. J lost 5 bases, V lost 2 bases, and 4 bases had no gene match. There are 15 residues in the CDR3. CDR1 and CDR2 from the germline V gene are SGHVS and FNYEAQ. CDR3 in amino acids: CASSLRVAGGETQYF. In DNA form, the CDR3 reads TGTGCCAGCAGCTTAAGGGTAGCGGGAGGGGAGACCCAGTACTTC. The variable domain in full, completed from reference TRBV7-6 and TRBJ2-5, reads GAGVSQSPRYKVTKRGQDVALRCDPISGHVSLYWYRQALGQGPEFLTYFNYEAQQDKSGLPNDRFSAERPEGSISTLTIQRTEQRDSAMYRCASSLRVAGGETQYFGPGTRLLVL.

This clone came up once. The V call is TRBV5-4, the J call TRBJ2-1; tentatively, D is TRBD1 or TRBD2 (5 bases each). With 1 base removed from V and 6 bases from J, the gap between germline ends came to 14 bases. The CDR3 has 15 amino acids. Looked up from germline, CDR1 is SGHNT and CDR2 is YYREEE (reference sequence). The CDR3 region has the DNA TGTGCCAGCAGCTTGAGGGGAGCCCTGGGCAATGAGCAGTTCTTC. Translating it yields CASSLRGALGNEQFF.

The chain uses TRBV10-3 and TRBJ2-7, with 9 bases identical to TRBD1. CDR1 is ENHRY, CDR2 SYGVKD, per germline. CDR3 length: 15 residues. The ends lost 6 bases at V and 2 bases at J; junction bases unmatched: 8. The DNA for the CDR3 is TGTGCCATCAGCGACCGGGACAGGGCGACCTACGAGCAGTACTTC. Its translation is CAISDRDRATYEQYF.

The chain uses TRBV11-2 and TRBJ2-1; D ambiguous. The germline V and J ends were trimmed by 0 bases and 5 bases, with 5 bases remaining between them. Germline lookup yields CDR1 SGHAT and CDR2 FQNNGV. The CDR3 totals 13 residues. CDR3 sequence (DNA): TGTGCCAGCAGCTTAGAATACCACAATGAGCAGTTCTTC. It encodes CASSLEYHNEQFF.

This chain uses TRBV11-2 with TRBJ2-2; D gene unclear. Looked up from germline, CDR1 is SGHAT and CDR2 is FQNNGV. The CDR3 runs to 14 residues. Trimming pared 3 bases from V and 5 bases from J, leaving 10 bases between. Here the CDR3 DNA reads TGTGCCAGCAGCTTTGTTTTGGGGACCGGGGAGCTGTTTTTT. It codes for CASSFVLGTGELFF.

The rearrangement links TRBV5-1 to TRBJ2-7, with D possibly matching TRBD2 (5 bases). This CDR3 has 15 amino acids. V lost 0 bases and J 3 bases, leaving 13 bases between the germline ends. Germline CDR1 SGHRS, CDR2 YFSETQ. CDR3 bases: TGCGCCAGCAGCTTGGGGTGGGAGCTAAACTACGAGCAGTACTTC. It specifies CASSLGWELNYEQYF.

This chain uses TRBV5-4 with TRBJ2-2; TRBD1 agrees at 8 bases. Looked up from germline, CDR1 is SGHNT and CDR2 is YYREEE (reference sequence). This CDR3 region has 15 residues. V dropped 6 bases and J dropped 1; count of bases not matched to a gene: 5. CDR3: CASTPGTGNTGELFF. The CDR3 DNA is TGTGCCAGCACCCCCGGGACAGGGAACACCGGGGAGCTGTTTTTT.

V usage is TRBV11-2 and J usage is TRBJ2-2; 9 positions agree with TRBD1. There are 15 residues in the CDR3. The V gene end was trimmed by 5 bases and the J gene end by 5 bases; junction bases not matched to a gene: 6. CDR1 is SGHAT, CDR2 FQNNGV, per germline. This CDR3 is CASSVRTGETGELFF. The CDR3 DNA sequence: TGTGCCAGCAGCGTCCGGACAGGGGAAACCGGGGAGCTGTTTTTT.

V usage is TRBV27 and J usage is TRBJ1-5, with D maybe TRBD1 (5 bases). V was pared by 3 bases and J by 7 bases, with 13 bases between. CDR1 and CDR2 from the germline V gene are MNHEY and SMNVEV (reference sequence). This CDR3 region has 14 residues. This CDR3 reads CASSFLGKGQPQHF. CDR3 in DNA: TGTGCCAGCAGTTTCTTGGGAAAGGGGCAGCCCCAGCATTTT.

This clone was detected only once. The V gene is TRBV6-1, the J gene TRBJ2-1; D perhaps matches TRBD2 (6 bases). CDR3 length equals 14 residues. Trimming stripped 7 bases from V and 0 bases from J, with 10 bases between. Per the germline V gene, CDR1 is MNHNS and CDR2 is SASEGT. CDR3 loop: CASIRRDSYNEQFF. For the CDR3, the DNA is TGTGCCAGCATTCGGCGGGACTCCTACAATGAGCAGTTCTTC.

This clone was seen once. Other nucleotide sequences in the sample specify the same CDR3. The V call is TRBV29-1, the J call TRBJ1-1, with 7 bases that match TRBD1. CDR1 SQVTM and CDR2 ANQGSEA come from the germline V gene. The CDR3 contains 13 residues. J gave up 2 bases and V 6 bases, and 6 bases lay outside the gene matches. As DNA, the CDR3 is TGCAGCGTCGACAGGGCCGGAAACACTGAAGCTTTCTTT. Its translation: CSVDRAGNTEAFF. Full variable domain (missing parts from reference TRBV29-1 and TRBJ1-1): SAVISQKPSRDICQRGTSLTIQCQVDSQVTMMFWYRQQPGQSLTLIATANQGSEATYESGFVIDKFPISRPNLTFSTLTVSNMSPEDSSIYLCSVDRAGNTEAFFGQGTRLTVV.

About this clone: The same CDR3 is also encoded by other DNA sequences in this sample. This chain joins TRBV5-1 and TRBJ2-5; D perhaps matches TRBD1 (5 bases). Germline values: CDR1 SGHRS, CDR2 YFSETQ. CDR3 length: 13 amino acids. V gave up 2 bases and J gave up 2 bases, with 7 bases separating them. The CDR3: CASSFDSQETQYF. CDR3 coding DNA: TGCGCCAGCAGCTTCGACAGTCAAGAGACCCAGTACTTC.